This section outlines one T cell receptor beta chain sequence together with its context. The CDR3 is 14 amino acids. CDR1 and CDR2 (germline): LNHDA, SQIVND (reference sequence). V shed 1 base, J shed 5 bases, and the junction held 1 base outside the gene matches. This record belongs to a study of blood T cell repertoires in COVID-19. Study summary: Acute and convalescent COVID-19 specimens originated in the United States, Italy and Spain. The analysed material was cDNA or gDNA that came from T cells, B-cell-depleted T cells, or PBMCs.

In the original processing: Amplification from reference gene primers served as the basis for estimated nucleated cell counts. Only in-frame clones appear in the TCRdb table, and some are missing; sequencing was by immunoSEQ multiplex PCR. V, J and clone size are those of that table, while D and trimming were read from the DNA. Of roughly 200,000 clones listed, about 90% are singletons. The sequencing sample was made of peripheral blood. This TCR was recovered from a man between 60 and 70 years old with active or convalescent COVID-19. The rearrangement links TRBV19 to TRBJ1-5, with 8 positions matching TRBD1. The CDR3 nucleotides read TGTGCCAGTAGTATAGCAGGGGGCGATCAGCCCCAGCATTTT. Amino acid sequence: CASSIAGGDQPQHF.